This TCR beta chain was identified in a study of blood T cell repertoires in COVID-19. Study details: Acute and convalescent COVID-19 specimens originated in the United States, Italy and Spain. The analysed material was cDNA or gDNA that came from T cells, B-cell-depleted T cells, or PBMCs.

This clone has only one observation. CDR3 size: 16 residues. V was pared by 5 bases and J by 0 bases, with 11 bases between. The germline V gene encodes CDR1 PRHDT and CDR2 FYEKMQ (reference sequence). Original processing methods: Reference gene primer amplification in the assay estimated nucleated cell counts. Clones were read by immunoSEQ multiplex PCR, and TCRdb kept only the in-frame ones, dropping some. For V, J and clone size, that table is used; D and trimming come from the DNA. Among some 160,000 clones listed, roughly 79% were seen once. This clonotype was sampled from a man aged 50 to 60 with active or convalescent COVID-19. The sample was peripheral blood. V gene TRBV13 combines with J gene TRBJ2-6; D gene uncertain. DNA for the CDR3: TGTGCCAGCAGCACTCAATACAGCTCTGGGGCCAACGTCCTGACTTTC. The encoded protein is CASSTQYSSGANVLTF.